This T cell receptor beta chain was recorded in a study of blood T cells in healthy people across ages. Study-level points and caveats: Estimated diversity, derived from one million T cells, was regarded as an underestimate. Comparison with aged donors showed that long-lived donors had more naive CD4+ cells and higher diversity.

Next came a second PCR, run for about 7 to 12 cycles, which used a sample-barcoded 5' primer along with a J-beta primer mix. A tag from a template-switch adaptor with 12 random nucleotides marked each cDNA molecule. From the 5' RACE reads, TCRdb called clonotypes with MiXCR, one entry per CDR3 protein. The sample consists of 1.5 million to 2 million distinct CDR3 sequences, roughly 27% of them appearing once. This CDR3 spans 12 amino acids. V lost 4 bases and J 2 bases, leaving 6 bases between the germline ends. Germline V gives CDR1 DFQATT, CDR2 SNEGSKA (reference sequence). Of note for this clonotype: No antigen is known for it.

The TCR originated in a woman aged 30 to 39 in good health. The sequenced material came from blood. V gene TRBV20-1 combines with J gene TRBJ1-5; D call uncertain. The CDR3 region has the DNA TGCAGTGCTACACAGCGCAATCAGCCCCAGCATTTT. This gives the protein CSATQRNQPQHF.